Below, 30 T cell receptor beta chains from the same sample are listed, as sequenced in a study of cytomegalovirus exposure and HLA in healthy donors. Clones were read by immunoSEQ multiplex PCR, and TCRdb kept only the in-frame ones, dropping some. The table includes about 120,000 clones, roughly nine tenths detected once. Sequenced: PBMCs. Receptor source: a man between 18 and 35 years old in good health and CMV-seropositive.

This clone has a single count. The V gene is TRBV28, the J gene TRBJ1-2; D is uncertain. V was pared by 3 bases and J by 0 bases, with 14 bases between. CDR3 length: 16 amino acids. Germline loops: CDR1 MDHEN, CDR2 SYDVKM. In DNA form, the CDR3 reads TGTGCCAGCAGTTTGCCCCTGAGGCTATCTAACTATGGCTACACCTTC. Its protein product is CASSLPLRLSNYGYTF.

The CDR3 loop reads CASSRGPRAGSYEWQYF. The CDR3, as DNA: TGTGCCAGCAGCCGTGGGCCTAGGGCAGGGTCCTACGAGTGGCAGTACTTC. The genes are TRBV4-2 and TRBJ2-7; the D gene is possibly TRBD1 (5 bases). Between the trimmed V and J ends, which lost 4 bases and 9 bases, there was a span of 28 bases. This CDR3 has 17 residues. Looked up from germline, CDR1 is LGHNA and CDR2 is YNFKEQ.

For the CDR3, the DNA is TGTGCCAGCAGCCAAGTGACTAGACAAGAGACCCAGTACTTC. As protein: CASSQVTRQETQYF. The chain combines TRBV4-2 with TRBJ2-5; maybe TRBD2 (6 bases). Germline CDR1 LGHNA, CDR2 YNFKEQ. V dropped 1 base and J dropped 2 bases, with 8 bases sitting between them. The CDR3 has 14 amino acids.

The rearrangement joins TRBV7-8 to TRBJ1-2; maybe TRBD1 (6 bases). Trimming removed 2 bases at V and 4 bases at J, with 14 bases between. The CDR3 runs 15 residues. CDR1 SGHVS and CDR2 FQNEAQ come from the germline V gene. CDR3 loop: CASSLRVGGIYGYTF. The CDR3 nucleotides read TGTGCCAGCAGCTTAAGGGTAGGGGGAATCTATGGCTACACCTTC.

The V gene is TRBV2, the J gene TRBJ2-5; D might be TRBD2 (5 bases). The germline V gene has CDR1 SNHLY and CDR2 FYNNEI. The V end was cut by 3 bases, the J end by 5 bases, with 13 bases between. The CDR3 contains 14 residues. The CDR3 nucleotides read TGTGCCAGCAGTGAGGTTCGAGCGGAGGAGACCCAGTACTTC. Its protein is CASSEVRAEETQYF.

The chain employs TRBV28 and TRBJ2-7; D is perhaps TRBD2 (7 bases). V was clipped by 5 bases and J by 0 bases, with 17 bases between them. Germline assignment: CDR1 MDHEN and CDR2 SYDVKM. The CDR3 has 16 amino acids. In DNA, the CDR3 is TGTGCCAGCAGTCTAGGCGGGGGCCTCTTCTCCTACGAGCAGTACTTC. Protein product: CASSLGGGLFSYEQYF.

DNA for the CDR3: TGTGCCAGCAGTGAGACTAGCGGGGGGCAAGAGACCCAGTACTTC. Encoded protein: CASSETSGGQETQYF. The chain joins TRBV6-4 to TRBJ2-5; 13 bases match TRBD2. Germline CDR1 and CDR2: MRHNA and SNTAGT. Trimming removed 3 bases from V and 2 bases from J; junction bases left unmatched: 0. The CDR3 is 15 amino acids.

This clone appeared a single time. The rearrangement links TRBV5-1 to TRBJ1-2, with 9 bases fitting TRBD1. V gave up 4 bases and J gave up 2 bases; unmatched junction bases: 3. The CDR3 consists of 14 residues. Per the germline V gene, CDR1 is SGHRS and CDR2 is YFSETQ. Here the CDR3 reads CASSPDRGNYGYTF. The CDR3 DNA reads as TGCGCCAGCAGCCCGGACAGGGGAAACTATGGCTACACCTTC.

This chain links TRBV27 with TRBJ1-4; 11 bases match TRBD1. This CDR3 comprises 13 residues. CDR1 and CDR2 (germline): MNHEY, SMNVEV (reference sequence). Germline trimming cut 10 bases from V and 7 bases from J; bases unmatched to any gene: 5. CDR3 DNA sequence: TGTGCCACCGGGACAGGGGGGTCTGAAAAACTGTTTTTT. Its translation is CATGTGGSEKLFF.

In DNA form, the CDR3 reads TGTGCCAGCAGCTTAGAGGTAGCTCATGAAGCTTTCTTT. As protein: CASSLEVAHEAFF. The chain combines TRBV7-9 with TRBJ1-1; D not resolved. Germline CDR1 SEHNR, CDR2 FQNEAQ (reference sequence). This CDR3 comprises 13 residues. The V and J ends lost 1 base and 7 bases respectively, with 10 bases between them. The full variable domain, with the rest looked up from reference TRBV7-9 and TRBJ1-1, is DTGVSQNPRHKITKRGQNVTFRCDPISEHNRLYWYRQTLGQGPEFLTYFQNEAQLEKSRLLSDRFSAERPKGSFSTLEIQRTEQGDSAMYLCASSLEVAHEAFFGQGTRLTVV.

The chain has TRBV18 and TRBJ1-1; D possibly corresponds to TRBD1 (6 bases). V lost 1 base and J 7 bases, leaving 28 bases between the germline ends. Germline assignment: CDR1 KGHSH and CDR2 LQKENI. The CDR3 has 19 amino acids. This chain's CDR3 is CASSPRSLQQGAAGVEAFF. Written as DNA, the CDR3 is TGTGCCAGCTCACCACGGTCCTTACAACAGGGCGCGGCGGGGGTTGAAGCTTTCTTT.

CDR3 DNA sequence: TGTGCCAGCAGCCCCGGGACTAGCGGGGGGGCCACAGATACGCAGTATTTT. Translated, it gives CASSPGTSGGATDTQYF. The chain carries TRBV5-4 and TRBJ2-3, with 16 positions matching TRBD2. The CDR3 runs 17 residues. Germline-derived CDR1 and CDR2 are SGHNT and YYREEE (reference sequence). The V gene end was trimmed by 4 bases and the J gene end by 2 bases; junction bases not matched to a gene: 4.

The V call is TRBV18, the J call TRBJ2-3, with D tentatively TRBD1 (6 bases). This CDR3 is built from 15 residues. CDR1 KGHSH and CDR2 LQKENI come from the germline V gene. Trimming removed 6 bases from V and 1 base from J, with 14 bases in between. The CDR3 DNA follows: TGTGCCAGCTCCCAGACAGGTTACGGCACAGATACGCAGTATTTT. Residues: CASSQTGYGTDTQYF.

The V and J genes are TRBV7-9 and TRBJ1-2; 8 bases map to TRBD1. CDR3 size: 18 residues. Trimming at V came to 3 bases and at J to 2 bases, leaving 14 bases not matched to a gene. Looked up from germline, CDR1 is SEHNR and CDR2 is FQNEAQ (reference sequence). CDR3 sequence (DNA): TGTGCCAGCAGCTTCCAGTCCAGGGGGCCGCCCGCCAACTATGGCTACACCTTC. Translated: CASSFQSRGPPANYGYTF.

DNA for the CDR3: TGCGCCAGCAGCTTGGCCGGTCGAGGGAATTTCTACGAGCAGTACTTC. It translates to CASSLAGRGNFYEQYF. The chain has TRBV5-1 and TRBJ2-7; D perhaps matches TRBD2 (5 bases). The CDR3 consists of 16 residues. Germline assignment: CDR1 SGHRS and CDR2 YFSETQ. The V end was cut by 0 bases, the J end by 3 bases, with 16 bases between.

CDR3 sequence (DNA): TGCAGCGTTGAATTGGAACACTTGAGGACTGAAGCTTTCTTT. This encodes CSVELEHLRTEAFF. J is TRBJ1-1 and V is TRBV29-1; no clear D gene. Germline CDR1 reads SQVTM; CDR2 reads ANQGSEA. The CDR3 consists of 14 residues. The V end lost 2 bases, the J end lost 5 bases, and 15 bases lay between the germline ends.

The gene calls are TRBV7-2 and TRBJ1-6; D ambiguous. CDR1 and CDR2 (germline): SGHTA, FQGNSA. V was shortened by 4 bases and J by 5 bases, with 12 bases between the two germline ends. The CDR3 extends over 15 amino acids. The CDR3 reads CASSWETRNNSPLHF. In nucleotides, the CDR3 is TGTGCCAGCAGCTGGGAGACACGTAATAATTCACCCCTCCACTTT.

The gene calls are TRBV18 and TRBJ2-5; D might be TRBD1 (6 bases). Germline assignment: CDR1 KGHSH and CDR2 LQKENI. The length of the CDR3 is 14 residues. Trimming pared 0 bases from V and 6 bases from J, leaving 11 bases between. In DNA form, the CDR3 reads TGTGCCAGCTCACCACCAGGGGACAAGAAGACCCAGTACTTC. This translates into CASSPPGDKKTQYF.

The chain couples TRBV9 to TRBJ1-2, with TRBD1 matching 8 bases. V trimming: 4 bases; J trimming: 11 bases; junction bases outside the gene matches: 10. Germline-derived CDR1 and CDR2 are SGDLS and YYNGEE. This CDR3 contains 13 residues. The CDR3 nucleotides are TGTGCCAGCAGCCCTTCAGGGGGCCCGGATTACACCTTC. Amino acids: CASSPSGGPDYTF.

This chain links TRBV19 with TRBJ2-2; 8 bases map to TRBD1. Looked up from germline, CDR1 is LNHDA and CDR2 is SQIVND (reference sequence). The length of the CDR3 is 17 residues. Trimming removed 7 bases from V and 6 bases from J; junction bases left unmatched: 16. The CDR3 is CASNLPSGTGGSGELFF. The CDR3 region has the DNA TGTGCCAGTAACCTCCCTTCCGGAACAGGGGGTTCCGGGGAGCTGTTTTTT.

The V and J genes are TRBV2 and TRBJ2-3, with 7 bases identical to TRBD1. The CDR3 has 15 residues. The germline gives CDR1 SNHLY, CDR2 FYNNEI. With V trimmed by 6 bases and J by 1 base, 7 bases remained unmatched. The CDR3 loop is CASRADREGTDTQYF. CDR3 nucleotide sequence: TGTGCCAGCAGGGCCGACAGGGAAGGCACAGATACGCAGTATTTT. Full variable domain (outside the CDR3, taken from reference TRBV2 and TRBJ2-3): EPEVTQTPSHQVTQMGQEVILRCVPISNHLYFYWYRQILGQKVEFLVSFYNNEISEKSEIFDDQFSVERPDGSNFTLKIRSTKLEDSAMYFCASRADREGTDTQYFGPGTRLTVL.

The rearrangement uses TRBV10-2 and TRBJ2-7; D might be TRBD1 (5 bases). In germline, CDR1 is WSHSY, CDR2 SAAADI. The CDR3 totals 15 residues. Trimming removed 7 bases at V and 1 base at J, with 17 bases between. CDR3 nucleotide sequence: TGCGCCAGCATGACAGTGGACACACGATCCTACGAGCAGTACTTC. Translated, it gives CASMTVDTRSYEQYF.

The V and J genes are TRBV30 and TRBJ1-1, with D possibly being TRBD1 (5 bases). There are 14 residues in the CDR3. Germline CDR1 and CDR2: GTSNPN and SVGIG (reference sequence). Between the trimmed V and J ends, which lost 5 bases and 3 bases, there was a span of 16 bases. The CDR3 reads CAWARGGSDTEAFF. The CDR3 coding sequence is TGTGCCTGGGCAAGGGGAGGGTCCGACACTGAAGCTTTCTTT.

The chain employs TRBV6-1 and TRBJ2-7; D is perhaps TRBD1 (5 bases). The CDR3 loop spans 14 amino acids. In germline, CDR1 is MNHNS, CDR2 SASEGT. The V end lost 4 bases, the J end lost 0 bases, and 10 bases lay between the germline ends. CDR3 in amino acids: CASSARDSSYEQYF. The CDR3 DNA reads TGTGCCAGCAGTGCGCGAGACAGCTCCTACGAGCAGTACTTC.

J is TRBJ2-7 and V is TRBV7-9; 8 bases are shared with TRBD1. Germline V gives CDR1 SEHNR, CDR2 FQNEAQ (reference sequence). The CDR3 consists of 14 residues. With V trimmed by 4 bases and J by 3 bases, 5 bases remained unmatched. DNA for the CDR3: TGTGCCAGCAGCTCACAGGGGGAATACTACGAGCAGTACTTC. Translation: CASSSQGEYYEQYF. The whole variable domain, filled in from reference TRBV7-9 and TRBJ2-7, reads DTGVSQNPRHKITKRGQNVTFRCDPISEHNRLYWYRQTLGQGPEFLTYFQNEAQLEKSRLLSDRFSAERPKGSFSTLEIQRTEQGDSAMYLCASSSQGEYYEQYFGPGTRLTVT.

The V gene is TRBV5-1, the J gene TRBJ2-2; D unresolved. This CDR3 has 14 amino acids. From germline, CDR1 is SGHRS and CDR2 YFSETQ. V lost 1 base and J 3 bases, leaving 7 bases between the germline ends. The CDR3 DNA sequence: TGCGCCAGCAGCTTGTATACGGACACCGGGGAGCTGTTTTTT. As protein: CASSLYTDTGELFF.

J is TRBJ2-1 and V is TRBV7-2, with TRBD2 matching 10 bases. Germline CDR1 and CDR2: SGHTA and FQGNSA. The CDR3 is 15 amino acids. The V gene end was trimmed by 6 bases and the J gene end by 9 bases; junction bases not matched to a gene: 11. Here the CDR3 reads CASSLKRGGPVEQFF. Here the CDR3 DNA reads TGTGCCAGCAGTCTCAAGCGGGGGGGCCCTGTTGAGCAGTTCTTC. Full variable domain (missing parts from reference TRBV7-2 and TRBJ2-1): GAGVSQSPSNKVTEKGKDVELRCDPISGHTALYWYRQSLGQGLEFLIYFQGNSAPDKSGLPSDRFSAERTGGSVSTLTIQRTQQEDSAVYLCASSLKRGGPVEQFFGPGTRLTVL.

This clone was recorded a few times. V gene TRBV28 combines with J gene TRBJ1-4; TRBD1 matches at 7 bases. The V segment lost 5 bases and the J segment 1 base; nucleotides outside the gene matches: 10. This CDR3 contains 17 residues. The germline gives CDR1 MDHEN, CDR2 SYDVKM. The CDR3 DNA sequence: TGTGCCAGCAGTCTGCACGGGACAGCCCTAACTAATGAAAAACTGTTTTTT. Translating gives CASSLHGTALTNEKLFF.

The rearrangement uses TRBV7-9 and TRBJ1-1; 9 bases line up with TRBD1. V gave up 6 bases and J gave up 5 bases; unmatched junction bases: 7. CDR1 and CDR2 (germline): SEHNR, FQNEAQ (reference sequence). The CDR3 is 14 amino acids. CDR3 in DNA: TGTGCCAGCAGAAAGGACAGGGGAAATACTGAAGCTTTCTTT. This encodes CASRKDRGNTEAFF.

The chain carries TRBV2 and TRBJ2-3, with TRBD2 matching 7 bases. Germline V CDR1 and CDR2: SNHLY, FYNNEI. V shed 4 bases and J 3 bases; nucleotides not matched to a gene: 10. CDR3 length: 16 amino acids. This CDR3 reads CASSVGGAGSTDTQYF. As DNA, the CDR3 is TGTGCCAGCAGTGTTGGGGGAGCGGGGTCGACAGATACGCAGTATTTT.